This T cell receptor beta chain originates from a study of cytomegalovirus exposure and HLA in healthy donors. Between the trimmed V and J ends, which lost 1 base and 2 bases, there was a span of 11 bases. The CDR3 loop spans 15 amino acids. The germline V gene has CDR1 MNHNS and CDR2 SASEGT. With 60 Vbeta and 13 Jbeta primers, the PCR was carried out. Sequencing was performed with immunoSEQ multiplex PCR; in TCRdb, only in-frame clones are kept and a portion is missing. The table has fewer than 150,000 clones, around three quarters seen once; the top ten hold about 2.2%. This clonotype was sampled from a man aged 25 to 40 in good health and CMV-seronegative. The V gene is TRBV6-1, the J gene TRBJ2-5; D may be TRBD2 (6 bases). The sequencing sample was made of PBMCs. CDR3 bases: TGTGCCAGCAGTGAAGGGGGTAGCGGACAAGAGACCCAGTACTTC. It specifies CASSEGGSGQETQYF.